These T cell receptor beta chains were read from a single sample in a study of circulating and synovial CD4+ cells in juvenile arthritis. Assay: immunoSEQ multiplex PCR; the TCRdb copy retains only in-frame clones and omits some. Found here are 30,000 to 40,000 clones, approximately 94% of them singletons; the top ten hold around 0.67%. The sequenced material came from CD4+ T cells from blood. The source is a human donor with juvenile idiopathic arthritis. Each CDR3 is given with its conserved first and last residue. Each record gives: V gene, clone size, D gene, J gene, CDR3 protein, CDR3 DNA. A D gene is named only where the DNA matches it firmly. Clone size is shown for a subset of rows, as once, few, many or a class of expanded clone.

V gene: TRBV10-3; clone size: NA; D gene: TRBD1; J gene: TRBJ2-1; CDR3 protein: CAISPVGQAYNEQFF; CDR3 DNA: TGTGCCATCAGTCCCGTGGGACAGGCCTACAATGAGCAGTTCTTC
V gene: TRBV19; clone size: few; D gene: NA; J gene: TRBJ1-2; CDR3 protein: CASSIKGHGYTF; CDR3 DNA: TGTGCCAGTAGTATAAAGGGGCATGGCTACACCTTC
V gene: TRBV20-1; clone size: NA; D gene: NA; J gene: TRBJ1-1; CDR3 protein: CSARFEGEAFF; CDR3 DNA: TGCAGTGCTAGATTCGAGGGAGAAGCTTTCTTT
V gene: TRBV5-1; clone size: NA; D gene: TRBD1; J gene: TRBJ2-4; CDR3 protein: CASSSVRGPGNIQYF; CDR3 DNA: TGCGCCAGCAGCTCGGTCAGGGGGCCTGGAAACATTCAGTACTTC
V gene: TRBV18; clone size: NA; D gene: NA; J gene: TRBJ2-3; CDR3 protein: CASSSPPSDTQYF; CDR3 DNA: TGTGCCAGCTCGTCCCCTCCCTCAGATACGCAGTATTTT
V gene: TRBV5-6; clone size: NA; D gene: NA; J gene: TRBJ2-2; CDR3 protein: CASSLPAGTGELFF; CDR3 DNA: TGTGCCAGCAGCTTACCTGCGGGGACCGGGGAGCTGTTTTTT
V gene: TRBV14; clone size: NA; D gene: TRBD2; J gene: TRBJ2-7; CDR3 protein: CASSQGPSGGLYEQYF; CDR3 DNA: TGTGCCAGCAGCCAAGGGCCTAGCGGGGGACTCTACGAGCAGTACTTC
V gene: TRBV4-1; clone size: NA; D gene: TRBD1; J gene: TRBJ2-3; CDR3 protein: CASSPGTGPSTDTQYF; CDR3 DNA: TGCGCCAGCAGCCCCGGGACAGGGCCTAGCACAGATACGCAGTATTTT
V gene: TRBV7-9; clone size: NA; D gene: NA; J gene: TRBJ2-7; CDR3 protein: CASSKTNLGGSNPYEQYF; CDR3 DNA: TGTGCCAGCAGCAAGACGAACCTCGGAGGGAGTAACCCCTACGAGCAGTACTTC
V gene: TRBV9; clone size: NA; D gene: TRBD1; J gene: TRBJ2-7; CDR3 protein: CASSVGTGAYEQYF; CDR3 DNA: TGTGCCAGCAGCGTAGGGACAGGGGCCTACGAGCAGTACTTC
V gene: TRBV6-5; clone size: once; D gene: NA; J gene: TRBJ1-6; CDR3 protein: CASRAPHDNSPLHF; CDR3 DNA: TGTGCCAGCAGAGCCCCCCACGATAATTCCCCCCTCCACTTT
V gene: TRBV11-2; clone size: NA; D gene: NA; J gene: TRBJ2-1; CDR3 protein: CASSLSLGAWRPEQFF; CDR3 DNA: TGTGCCAGCAGCTTGTCCCTGGGAGCCTGGAGGCCTGAGCAGTTCTTC
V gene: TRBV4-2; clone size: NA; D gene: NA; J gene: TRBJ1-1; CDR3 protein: CASSQLAFTVLDAGAFF; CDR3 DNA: TGTGCCAGCAGCCAACTGGCCTTTACGGTGCTGGATGCCGGGGCTTTCTTT
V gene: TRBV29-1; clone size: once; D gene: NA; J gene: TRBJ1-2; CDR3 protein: CSVEREGYTF; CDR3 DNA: TGCAGCGTTGAGCGGGAAGGCTACACCTTC
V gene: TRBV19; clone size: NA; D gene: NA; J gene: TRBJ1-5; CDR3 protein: CASSIDRDVQGHF; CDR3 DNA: TGTGCCAGTAGTATAGATCGTGACGTCCAGGGACATTTT
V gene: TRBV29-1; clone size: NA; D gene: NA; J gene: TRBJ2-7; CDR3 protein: CSIGRDPYEQYF; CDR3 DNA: TGCAGCATCGGACGGGATCCGTACGAGCAGTACTTC
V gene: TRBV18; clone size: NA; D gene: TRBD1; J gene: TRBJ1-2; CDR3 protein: CASSPLDGTDGGYTF; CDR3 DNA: TGTGCCAGCTCACCTCTGGACGGGACAGACGGTGGCTACACCTTC
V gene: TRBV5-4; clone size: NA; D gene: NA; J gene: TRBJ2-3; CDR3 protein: CASSNPGLPAAYF; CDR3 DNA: TGTGCCAGCAGCAACCCGGGACTCCCAGCCGCGTATTTT
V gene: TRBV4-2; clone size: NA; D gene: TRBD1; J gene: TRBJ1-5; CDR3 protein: CASSLQGGLGSNQPQHF; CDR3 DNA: TGTGCCAGCAGCCTGCAAGGGGGCCTAGGAAGCAATCAGCCCCAGCATTTT
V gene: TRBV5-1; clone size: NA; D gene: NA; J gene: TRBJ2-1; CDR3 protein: CATTNTWGGEQFF; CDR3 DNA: TGCGCCACAACGAATACTTGGGGCGGAGAGCAGTTCTTC
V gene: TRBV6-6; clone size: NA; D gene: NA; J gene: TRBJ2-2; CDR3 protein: CASLSSNTGELFF; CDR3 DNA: TGTGCCTCCCTGAGCTCGAACACCGGGGAGCTGTTTTTT
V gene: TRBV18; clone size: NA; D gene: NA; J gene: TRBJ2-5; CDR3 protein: CASSSGGGQETQYF; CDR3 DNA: TGTGCCAGCTCCTCGGGTGGAGGCCAAGAGACCCAGTACTTC
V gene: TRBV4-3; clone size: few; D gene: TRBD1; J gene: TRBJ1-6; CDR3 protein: CASSPNSIDRARQSSPLHF; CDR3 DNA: TGCGCCAGCAGCCCTAATAGTATTGACAGGGCCCGGCAATCCTCACCCCTCCACTTT
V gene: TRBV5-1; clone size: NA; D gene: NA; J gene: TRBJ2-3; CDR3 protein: CASSFTGGERDTQYF; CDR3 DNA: TGCGCCAGCAGCTTTACGGGGGGCGAGCGCGATACGCAGTATTTT
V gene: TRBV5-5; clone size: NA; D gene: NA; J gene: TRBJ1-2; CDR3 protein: CASSLAGTLTDNYGYTF; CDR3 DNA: TGTGCCAGCAGCTTGGCGGGAACATTAACAGATAACTATGGCTACACCTTC
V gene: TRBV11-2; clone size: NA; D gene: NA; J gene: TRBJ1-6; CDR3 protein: CASSLSDISRPLHF; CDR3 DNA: TGTGCCAGCAGCTTATCGGACATTTCGAGACCCCTCCACTTT
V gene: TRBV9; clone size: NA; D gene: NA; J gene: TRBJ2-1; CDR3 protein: CASSVRDEQFF; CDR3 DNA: TGTGCCAGCAGCGTACGCGATGAGCAGTTCTTC
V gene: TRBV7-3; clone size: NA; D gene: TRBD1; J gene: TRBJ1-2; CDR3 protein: CASSQSGTGTHYGYTF; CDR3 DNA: TGTGCCAGCAGCCAATCCGGGACAGGGACTCACTATGGCTACACCTTC
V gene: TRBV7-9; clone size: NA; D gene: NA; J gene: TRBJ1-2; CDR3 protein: CASSSKGGAGYTF; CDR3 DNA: TGTGCCAGCAGCTCGAAAGGGGGGGCTGGCTACACCTTC
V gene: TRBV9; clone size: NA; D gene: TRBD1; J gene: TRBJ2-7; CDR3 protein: CASSATGGTSYEQYF; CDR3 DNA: TGTGCCAGCAGCGCGACAGGGGGAACTTCCTACGAGCAGTACTTC